This record concerns one T cell receptor beta chain sequence. Which antigen it targets is not known. Within one base of it there is no much larger clone, and no base qualities were kept. Other DNA sequences within the sample encode an identical CDR3. Taken from the germline V gene, the CDR1 and CDR2 loops are SGHTA and FQGNSA. Spanning cysteine to phenylalanine, the CDR3 consists of 14 amino acids. The CDR3 DNA has 42 bases and is translated from base 1. Deletion took 1 base off V and 1 base off J, with a span of 5 bases between the germline ends. Using the deep immunoSEQ assay, TCR CDR3 regions were amplified from genomic DNA by multiplex PCR. Extracted genomic DNA from each cell subset was spread evenly across all wells of several immunoSEQ 96-well plates, with each plate serving as a replicate. For sorted subsets, around 200 ng genomic DNA, equal to tens of thousands of T cell genomes, was loaded into each replicate PCR. Purified libraries were quantified with a Qubit 3.0 fluorometer, sized on a Bioanalyzer 2100, and re-quantified with the KAPA Library Quantification kit. Each immunoSEQ 96-well plate was sequenced on its own single-read 150-cycle Illumina NextSeq 550 flow cell. In the paper's pipeline: The immunoSEQ output contained only junctional sequences without quality scores, so filtering could not match that applied to full-length reads. To assign V/J genes and CDR3, sequences were annotated against IMGT germline references using PyIR, a Python wrapper for IgBLAST v1.9. Reads were removed for weak V/J assignments (E-value above 1e-6), missing CDR3, stop codons, out-of-frame junctions, or ambiguous translated residues. V3J clonotypes were defined as sequences sharing an identical inferred V gene, J gene, and CDR3 amino acid sequence. The percentage overlap between two repertoires was calculated by dividing the number of shared unique clonotypes by the size of the smaller repertoire. Three approaches were used to assess repertoire richness: RTK rarefaction, the Chao1 estimator, and Recon v2.1 estimates of unobserved clonotypes. OLGA was used to compute generation probabilities for all TCRbeta clonotypes that the gDNA method yielded from a few donors. Not all clones reach the TCRdb copy of this immuneACCESS table, which keeps in-frame sequences only. Checked studies attribute under half of the gap to unresolved V genes and leave the rest unexplained. V, J and clone size are those of that table, while D and trimming were read from the DNA. The sample includes some 900,000 clones, with approximately 80% observed a single time. About 1.5% of the sample belongs to the ten largest clones.

The data originate from a study of shared clonotypes between healthy human individuals (dated by TCRdb to between 2020 and 2021). Broadly, across the study: The cohort comprised a couple of women and a few men aged 18 to 49 years. Between about 0.94 and 8.9 billion PBMCs per donor were obtained by leukapheresis. To estimate repertoire size and how much clonotype sharing occurs between individuals, the study deeply sequenced the blood TCR repertoires of five or six healthy adults. Libraries were prepared and TCR repertoires were sequenced by different laboratories using diverse techniques, in order to increase sequencing depth and limit assay-specific biases. Per donor, three plates each were used for CD4 naive and CD4 memory, two for CD8 naive, and one for CD8 memory.

The investigation overall reported the following: Based on pairwise subsampling, the degree of clonotype sharing among donors was expected to be affected by sequencing depth. Sampling was restricted to blood, and TCR repertoires in tissue are likely to differ from TCR repertoires in blood. The genetic and exposure-history diversity represented was limited by the small number of donors. Even with the large sequencing depth, rarefaction of the sorted-subset datasets indicated that sequencing was incomplete. Roughly 5% of naive CD4, 3.5% of naive CD8, 2.3% of memory CD4, and 0.35% to 0.5% of memory CD8 clonotypes were shared across a few donors. Compared with non-shared clonotypes, the clonotypes found in all four sorted-subset donors had higher generation probabilities. Naive subsets generally had larger estimated clonotype richness than memory subsets did.

The donors were healthy, HIV-negative adults with no recently reported acute infections or vaccinations. Only Caucasian adults living in Nashville, Tennessee, USA were represented among the donors. CD4+ T cells were enriched by magnetic negative selection, after which naive cells were positively selected on CD45RA and the negative fraction was taken as the memory subset. Blood was obtained by leukapheresis, after which PBMCs were separated by Ficoll-Histopaque density gradient centrifugation and cryopreserved in liquid nitrogen vapor phase. Analytical flow cytometry was used to check the purity and quantity of every magnetically sorted T cell population. Each sorted fraction had its genomic DNA isolated and then quantified by UV absorbance on a Nanodrop 2000c.

Sequencing was performed on memory CD4+ T cells sorted from blood. The cell subset or site label for this specimen denotes: CD45RA-negative fraction. The sequence was collected from a man between 18 and 35 years old in good health. This sequence uses TRBV7-2 and TRBJ1-3, with no confidently assigned D gene. The DNA sequence follows: TGTGCCAGCAGCTTAGTGGGATCTGGAAACACCATATATTTT. It is translated as CASSLVGSGNTIYF. The entire variable domain, with the stretches around the CDR3 drawn from the reference TRBV7-2 and TRBJ1-3 proteins, is GAGVSQSPSNKVTEKGKDVELRCDPISGHTALYWYRQSLGQGLEFLIYFQGNSAPDKSGLPSDRFSAERTGGSVSTLTIQRTQQEDSAVYLCASSLVGSGNTIYFGEGSWLTVV.